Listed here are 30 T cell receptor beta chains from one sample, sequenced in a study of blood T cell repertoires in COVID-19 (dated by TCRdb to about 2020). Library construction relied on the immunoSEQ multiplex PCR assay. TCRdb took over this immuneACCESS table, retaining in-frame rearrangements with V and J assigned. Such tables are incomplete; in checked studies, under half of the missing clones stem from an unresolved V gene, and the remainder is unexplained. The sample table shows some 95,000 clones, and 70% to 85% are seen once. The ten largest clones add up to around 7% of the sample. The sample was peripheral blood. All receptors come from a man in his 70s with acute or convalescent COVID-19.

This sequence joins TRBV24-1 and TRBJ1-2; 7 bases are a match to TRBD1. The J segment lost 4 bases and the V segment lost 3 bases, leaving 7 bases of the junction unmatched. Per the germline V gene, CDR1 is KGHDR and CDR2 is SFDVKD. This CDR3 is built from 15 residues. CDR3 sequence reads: CATSDTDGTAYGYTF. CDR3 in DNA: TGTGCCACCAGTGATACCGATGGGACAGCCTATGGCTACACCTTC.

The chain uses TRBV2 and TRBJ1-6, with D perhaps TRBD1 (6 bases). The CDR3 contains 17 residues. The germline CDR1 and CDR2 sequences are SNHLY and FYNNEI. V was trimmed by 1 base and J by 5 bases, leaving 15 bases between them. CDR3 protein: CASSEVQGRRNNSPLHF. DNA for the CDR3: TGTGCCAGCAGTGAAGTACAGGGTCGGAGAAATAATTCACCCCTCCACTTT.

The CDR3 nucleotides read TGTGCCAGCAGTAGGGGAAGAACCGGGGAGCTGTTTTTT. This gives the protein CASSRGRTGELFF. This chain connects TRBV6-5 to TRBJ2-2; TRBD1 is a possible D gene (5 bases). CDR1 and CDR2 from the germline V gene are MNHEY and SVGAGI. The CDR3 is 13 residues long. Deletions cut 5 bases from V and 5 bases from J, with 9 bases between.

CDR3 sequence (DNA): TGCAGTGCTATGGACAGGGTCGAAGCTTTCTTT. Its protein is CSAMDRVEAFF. The V gene is TRBV20-1, the J gene TRBJ1-1; 8 nucleotides agree with TRBD1. V lost 4 bases, J lost 8 bases, and 3 bases stayed unmatched. The CDR3 totals 11 residues. Germline V gene data show CDR1 as DFQATT and CDR2 as SNEGSKA (reference sequence).

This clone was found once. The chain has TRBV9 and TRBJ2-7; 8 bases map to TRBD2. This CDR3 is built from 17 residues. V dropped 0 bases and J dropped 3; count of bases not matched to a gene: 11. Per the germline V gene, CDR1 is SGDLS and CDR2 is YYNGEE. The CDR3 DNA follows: TGTGCCAGCAGCGTAGGCCCTATTTATAGCGGGAACTACGAGCAGTACTTC. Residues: CASSVGPIYSGNYEQYF.

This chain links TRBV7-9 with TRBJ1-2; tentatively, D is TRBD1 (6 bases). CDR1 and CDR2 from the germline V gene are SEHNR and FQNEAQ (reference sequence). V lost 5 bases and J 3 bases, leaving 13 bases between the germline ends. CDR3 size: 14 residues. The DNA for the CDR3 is TGTGCCAGCAGCACCCTGGGGGCGGACTATGGCTACACCTTC. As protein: CASSTLGADYGYTF.

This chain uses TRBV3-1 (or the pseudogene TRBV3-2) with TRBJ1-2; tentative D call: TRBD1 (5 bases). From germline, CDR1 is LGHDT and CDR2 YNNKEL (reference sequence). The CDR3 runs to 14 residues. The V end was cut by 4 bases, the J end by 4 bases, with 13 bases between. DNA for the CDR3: TGTGCCAGCAGCCGGAGCAGGGCAAGCTATGGCTACACCTTC. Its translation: CASSRSRASYGYTF.

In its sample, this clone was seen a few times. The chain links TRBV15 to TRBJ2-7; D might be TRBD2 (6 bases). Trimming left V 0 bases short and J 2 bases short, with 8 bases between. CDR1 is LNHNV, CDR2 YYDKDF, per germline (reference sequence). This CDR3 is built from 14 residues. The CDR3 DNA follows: TGTGCCACCAGCAGAGAGGGGGGACCCTACGAGCAGTACGTC. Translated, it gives CATSREGGPYEQYV.

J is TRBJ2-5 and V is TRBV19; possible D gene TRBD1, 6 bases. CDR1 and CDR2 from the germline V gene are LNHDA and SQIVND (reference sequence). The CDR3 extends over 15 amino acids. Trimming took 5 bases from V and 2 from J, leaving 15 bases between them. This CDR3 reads CASSFGGDQQETQYF. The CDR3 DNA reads TGTGCCAGTAGTTTTGGGGGCGATCAACAAGAGACCCAGTACTTC. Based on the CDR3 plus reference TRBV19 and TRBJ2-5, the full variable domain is DGGITQSPKYLFRKEGQNVTLSCEQNLNHDAMYWYRQDPGQGLRLIYYSQIVNDFQKGDIAEGYSVSREKKESFPLTVTSAQKNPTAFYLCASSFGGDQQETQYFGPGTRLLVL.

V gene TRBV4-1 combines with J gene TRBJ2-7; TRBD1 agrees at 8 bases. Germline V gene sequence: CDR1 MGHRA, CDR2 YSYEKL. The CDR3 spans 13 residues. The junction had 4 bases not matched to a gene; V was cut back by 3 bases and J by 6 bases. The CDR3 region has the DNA TGCGCCAGCAGCCACGGACAGGGAGGCGAGCAGTACTTC. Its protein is CASSHGQGGEQYF.

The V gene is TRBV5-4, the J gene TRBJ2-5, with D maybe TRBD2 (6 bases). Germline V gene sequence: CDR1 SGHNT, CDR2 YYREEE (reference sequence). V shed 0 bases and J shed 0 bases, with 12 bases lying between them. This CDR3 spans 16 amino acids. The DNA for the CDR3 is TGTGCCAGCAGCTTGGATTTCGGGGGTTACCAAGAGACCCAGTACTTC. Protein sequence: CASSLDFGGYQETQYF.

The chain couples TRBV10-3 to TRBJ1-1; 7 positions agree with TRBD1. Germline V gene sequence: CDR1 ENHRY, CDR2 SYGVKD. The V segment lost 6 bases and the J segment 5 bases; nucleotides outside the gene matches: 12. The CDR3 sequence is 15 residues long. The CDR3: CAIRGEQGSGTEAFF. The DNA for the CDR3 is TGTGCCATCAGGGGCGAACAGGGGTCGGGAACTGAAGCTTTCTTT.

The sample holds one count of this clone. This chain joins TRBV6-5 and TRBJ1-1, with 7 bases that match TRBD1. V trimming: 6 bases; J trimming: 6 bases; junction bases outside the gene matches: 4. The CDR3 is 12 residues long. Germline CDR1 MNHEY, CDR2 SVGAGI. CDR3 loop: CASRQTGSEAFF. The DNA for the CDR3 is TGTGCCAGCAGGCAGACAGGGTCTGAAGCTTTCTTT.

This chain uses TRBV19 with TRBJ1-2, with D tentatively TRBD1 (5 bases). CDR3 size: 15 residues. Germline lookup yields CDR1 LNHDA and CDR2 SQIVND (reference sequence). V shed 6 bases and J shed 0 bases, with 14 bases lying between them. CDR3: CASSPGTKPNYGYTF. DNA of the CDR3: TGTGCCAGTAGCCCTGGGACTAAACCTAACTATGGCTACACCTTC.

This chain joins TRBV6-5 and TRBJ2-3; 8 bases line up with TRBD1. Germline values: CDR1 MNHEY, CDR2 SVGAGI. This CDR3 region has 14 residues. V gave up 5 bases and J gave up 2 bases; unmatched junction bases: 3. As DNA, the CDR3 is TGTGCCAGCAGTCGGGGACAGGACACAGATACGCAGTATTTT. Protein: CASSRGQDTDTQYF.

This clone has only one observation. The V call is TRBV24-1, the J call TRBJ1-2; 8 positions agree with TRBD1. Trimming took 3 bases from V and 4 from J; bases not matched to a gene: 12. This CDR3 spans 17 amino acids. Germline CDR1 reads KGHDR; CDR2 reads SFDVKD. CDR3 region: CATSDRPKAGGLYGYTF. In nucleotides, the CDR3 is TGTGCCACCAGTGATCGACCCAAAGCAGGGGGCCTCTATGGCTACACCTTC.

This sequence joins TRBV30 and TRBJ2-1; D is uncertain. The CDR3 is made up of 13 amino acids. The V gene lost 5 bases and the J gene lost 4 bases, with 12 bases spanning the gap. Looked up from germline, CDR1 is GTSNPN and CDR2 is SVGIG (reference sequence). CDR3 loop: CAWEALRYNEQFF. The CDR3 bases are TGTGCCTGGGAAGCCTTAAGATACAATGAGCAGTTCTTC.

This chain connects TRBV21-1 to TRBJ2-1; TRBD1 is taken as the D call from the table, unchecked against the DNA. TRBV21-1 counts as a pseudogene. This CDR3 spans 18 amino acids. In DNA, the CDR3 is TGTGCCAGCAGCAAAGGGGTCCGACAGGGGGCAAGGAAAAATGAGCAGTTCTTC. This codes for CASSKGVRQGARKNEQFF.

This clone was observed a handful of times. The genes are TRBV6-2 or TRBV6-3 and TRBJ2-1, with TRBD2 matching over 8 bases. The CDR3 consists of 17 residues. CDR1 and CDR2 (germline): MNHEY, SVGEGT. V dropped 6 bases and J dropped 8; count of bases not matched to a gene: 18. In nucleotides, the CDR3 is TGTGCCAGCAGCCCTGGACCAAGCGGGAGATTTGGCGATGAGCAGTTCTTC. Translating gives CASSPGPSGRFGDEQFF.

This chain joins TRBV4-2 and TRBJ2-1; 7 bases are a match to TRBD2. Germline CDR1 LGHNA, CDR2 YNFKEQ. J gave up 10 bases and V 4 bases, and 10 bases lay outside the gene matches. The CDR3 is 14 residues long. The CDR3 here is CASSPSGGGREQFF. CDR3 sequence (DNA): TGTGCCAGCAGCCCCTCGGGGGGTGGGAGGGAGCAGTTCTTC.

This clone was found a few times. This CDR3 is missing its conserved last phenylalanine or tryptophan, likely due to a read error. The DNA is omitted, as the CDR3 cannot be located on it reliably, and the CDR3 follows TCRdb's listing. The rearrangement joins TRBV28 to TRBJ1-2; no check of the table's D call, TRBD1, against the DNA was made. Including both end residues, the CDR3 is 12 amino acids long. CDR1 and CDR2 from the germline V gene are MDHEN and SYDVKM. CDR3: CASSRWTGPSLV.

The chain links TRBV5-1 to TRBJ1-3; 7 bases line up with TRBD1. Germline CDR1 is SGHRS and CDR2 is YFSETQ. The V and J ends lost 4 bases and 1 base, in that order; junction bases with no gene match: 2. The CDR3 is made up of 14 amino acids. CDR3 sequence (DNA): TGCGCCAGCAGCGTGACAGGGTCTGGAAACACCATATATTTT. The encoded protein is CASSVTGSGNTIYF.

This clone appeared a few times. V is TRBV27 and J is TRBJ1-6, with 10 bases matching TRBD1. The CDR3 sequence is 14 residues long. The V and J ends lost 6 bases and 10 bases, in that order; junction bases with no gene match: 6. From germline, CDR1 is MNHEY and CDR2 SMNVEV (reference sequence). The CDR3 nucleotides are TGTGCCAGCAGATGGGACAGGGGATCCTCACCCCTCCACTTT. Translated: CASRWDRGSSPLHF.

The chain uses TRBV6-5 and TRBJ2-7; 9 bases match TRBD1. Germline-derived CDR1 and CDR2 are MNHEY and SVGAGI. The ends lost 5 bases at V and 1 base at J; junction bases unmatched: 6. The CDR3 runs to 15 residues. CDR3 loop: CASSTPGQGSYEQYF. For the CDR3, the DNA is TGTGCCAGCAGTACCCCGGGACAGGGATCCTACGAGCAGTACTTC.

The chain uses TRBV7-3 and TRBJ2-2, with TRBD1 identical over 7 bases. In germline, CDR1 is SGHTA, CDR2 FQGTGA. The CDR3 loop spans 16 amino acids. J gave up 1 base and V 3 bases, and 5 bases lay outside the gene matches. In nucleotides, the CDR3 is TGTGCCAGCAGCTTCTCACAGGGGCGGAACACCGGGGAGCTGTTTTTT. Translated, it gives CASSFSQGRNTGELFF.

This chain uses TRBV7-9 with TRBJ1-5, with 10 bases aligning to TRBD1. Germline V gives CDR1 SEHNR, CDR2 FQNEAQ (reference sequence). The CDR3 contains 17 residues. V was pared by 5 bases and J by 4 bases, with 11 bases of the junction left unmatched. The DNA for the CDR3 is TGTGCCAGCAGCGTTTCCCGGGACAGGGGATGGAATCAGCCCCAGCATTTT. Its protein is CASSVSRDRGWNQPQHF. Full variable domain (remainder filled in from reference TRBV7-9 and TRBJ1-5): DTGVSQNPRHKITKRGQNVTFRCDPISEHNRLYWYRQTLGQGPEFLTYFQNEAQLEKSRLLSDRFSAERPKGSFSTLEIQRTEQGDSAMYLCASSVSRDRGWNQPQHFGDGTRLSIL.

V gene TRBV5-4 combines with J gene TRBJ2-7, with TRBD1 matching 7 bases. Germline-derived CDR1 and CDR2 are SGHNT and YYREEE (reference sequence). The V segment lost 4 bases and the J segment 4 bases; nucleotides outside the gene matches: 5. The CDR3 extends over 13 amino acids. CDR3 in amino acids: CASSRGTDYEQYF. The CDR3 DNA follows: TGTGCCAGCAGCCGAGGGACAGATTACGAGCAGTACTTC.

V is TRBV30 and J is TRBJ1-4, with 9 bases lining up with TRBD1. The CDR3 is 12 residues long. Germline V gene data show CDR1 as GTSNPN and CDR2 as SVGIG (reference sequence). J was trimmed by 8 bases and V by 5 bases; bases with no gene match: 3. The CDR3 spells CAWGTGNEKLFF. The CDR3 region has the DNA TGTGCCTGGGGGACAGGGAACGAAAAACTGTTTTTT.

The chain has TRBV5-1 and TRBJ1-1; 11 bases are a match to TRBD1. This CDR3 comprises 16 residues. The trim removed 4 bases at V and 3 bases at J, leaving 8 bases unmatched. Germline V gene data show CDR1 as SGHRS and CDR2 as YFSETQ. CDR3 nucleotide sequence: TGCGCCAGCAGCCAGGAGAGGACAGGGGGCCACACTGAAGCTTTCTTT. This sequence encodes CASSQERTGGHTEAFF.

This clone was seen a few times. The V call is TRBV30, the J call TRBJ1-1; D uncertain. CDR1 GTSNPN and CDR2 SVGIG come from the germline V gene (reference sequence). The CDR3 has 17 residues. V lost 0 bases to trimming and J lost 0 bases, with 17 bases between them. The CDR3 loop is CAWSVLLNRILNTEAFF. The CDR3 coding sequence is TGTGCCTGGAGTGTACTGCTCAATCGAATTTTGAACACTGAAGCTTTCTTT.